The text below deals with one T cell receptor (beta chain). Its specificity is unknown. Libraries for TCR beta were made by quantitative 5'-RACE with molecular barcodes. TCRdb reprocessed the 5' RACE reads via MiXCR and lists one record per CDR3 protein. The sample includes 800,000 to 900,000 distinct CDR3 sequences, 10% to 15% of them seen just once. This sample was taken from a study of CD8 T cells in ankylosing spondylitis. The V end lost 0 bases, the J end lost 5 bases, and 17 bases lay between the germline ends. The germline V gene has CDR1 LGHNA and CDR2 YSLEER. This CDR3 is built from 17 residues. Overall study results and limits: Among TCR beta sequences, a motif of eight highly homologous variants appeared characteristic of ankylosing spondylitis blood.

The receptor was derived from a male donor with ankylosing spondylitis. The specimen sequenced was blood, either unsorted or a sorted T cell fraction (not recorded which). V usage is TRBV4-3 and J usage is TRBJ2-1, with D tentatively TRBD2 (6 bases). DNA of the CDR3: TGCGCCAGCAGCCAAGATTGGGGAGGAAATAAGGACAATGAGCAGTTCTTC. This codes for CASSQDWGGNKDNEQFF.